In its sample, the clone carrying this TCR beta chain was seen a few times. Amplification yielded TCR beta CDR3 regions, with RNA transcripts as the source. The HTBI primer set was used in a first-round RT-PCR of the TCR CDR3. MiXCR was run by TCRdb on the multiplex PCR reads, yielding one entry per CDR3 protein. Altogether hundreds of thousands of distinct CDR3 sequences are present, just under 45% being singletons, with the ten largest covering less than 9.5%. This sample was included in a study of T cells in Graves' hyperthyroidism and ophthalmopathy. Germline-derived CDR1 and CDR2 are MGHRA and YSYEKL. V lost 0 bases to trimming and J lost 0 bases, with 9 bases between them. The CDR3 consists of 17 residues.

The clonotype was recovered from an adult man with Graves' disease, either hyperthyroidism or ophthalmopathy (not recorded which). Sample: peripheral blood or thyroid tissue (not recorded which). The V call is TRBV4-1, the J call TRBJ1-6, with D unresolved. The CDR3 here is CASSQEGGSSYNSPLHF. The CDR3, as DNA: TGCGCCAGCAGCCAAGAGGGAGGGAGCTCCTATAATTCACCCCTCCACTTT.